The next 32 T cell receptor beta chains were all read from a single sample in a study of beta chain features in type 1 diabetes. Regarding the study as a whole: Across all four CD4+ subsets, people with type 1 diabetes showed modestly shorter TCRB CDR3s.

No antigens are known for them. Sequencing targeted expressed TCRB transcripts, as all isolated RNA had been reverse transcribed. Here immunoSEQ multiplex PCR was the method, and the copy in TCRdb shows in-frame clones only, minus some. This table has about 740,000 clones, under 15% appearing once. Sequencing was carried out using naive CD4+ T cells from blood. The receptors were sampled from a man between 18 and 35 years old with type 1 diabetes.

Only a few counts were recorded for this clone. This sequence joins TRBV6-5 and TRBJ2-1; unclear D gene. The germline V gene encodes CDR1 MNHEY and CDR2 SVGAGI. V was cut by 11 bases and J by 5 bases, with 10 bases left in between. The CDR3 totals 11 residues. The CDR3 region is CAPGQDNEQFF. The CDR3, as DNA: TGTGCCCCCGGGCAGGACAATGAGCAGTTCTTC.

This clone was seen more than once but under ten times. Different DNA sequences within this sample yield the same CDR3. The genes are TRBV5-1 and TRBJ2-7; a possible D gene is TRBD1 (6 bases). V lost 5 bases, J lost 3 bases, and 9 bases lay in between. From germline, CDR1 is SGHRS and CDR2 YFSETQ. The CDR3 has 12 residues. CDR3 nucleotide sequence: TGCGCCAGCAGTTCGGACAGCTACGAGCAGTACTTC. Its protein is CASSSDSYEQYF.

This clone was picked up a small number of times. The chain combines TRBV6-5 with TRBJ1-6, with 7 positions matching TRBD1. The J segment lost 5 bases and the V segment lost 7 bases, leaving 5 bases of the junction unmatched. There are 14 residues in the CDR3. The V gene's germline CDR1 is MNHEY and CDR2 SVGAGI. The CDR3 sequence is CASMRGTDNSPLHF. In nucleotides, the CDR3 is TGTGCCAGCATGAGGGGGACAGATAATTCACCCCTCCACTTT.

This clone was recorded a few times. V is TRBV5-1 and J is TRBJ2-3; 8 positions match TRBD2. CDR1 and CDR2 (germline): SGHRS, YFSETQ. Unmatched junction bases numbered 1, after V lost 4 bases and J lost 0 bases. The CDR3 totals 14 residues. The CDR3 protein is CASSSGGSTDTQYF. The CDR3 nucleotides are TGCGCCAGCAGCAGCGGGGGAAGCACAGATACGCAGTATTTT.

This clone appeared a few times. The CDR3 sequence: CSVAINADLGDGEQFF. The CDR3 nucleotides read TGCAGCGTTGCTATAAACGCCGACCTTGGGGACGGTGAGCAGTTCTTC. This sequence joins TRBV29-1 and TRBJ2-1, with D possibly called TRBD1 or TRBD2 (5 bases each). Germline CDR1 SQVTM, CDR2 ANQGSEA. The CDR3 totals 16 residues. Trimming shortened V by 4 bases and J by 9 bases, and 25 bases separated the two germline ends.

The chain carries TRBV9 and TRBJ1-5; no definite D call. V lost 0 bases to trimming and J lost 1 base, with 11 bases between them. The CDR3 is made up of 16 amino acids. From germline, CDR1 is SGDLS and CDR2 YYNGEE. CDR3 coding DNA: TGTGCCAGCAGCGTAGGTCCCCAGGCCAGCAATCAGCCCCAGCATTTT. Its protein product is CASSVGPQASNQPQHF.

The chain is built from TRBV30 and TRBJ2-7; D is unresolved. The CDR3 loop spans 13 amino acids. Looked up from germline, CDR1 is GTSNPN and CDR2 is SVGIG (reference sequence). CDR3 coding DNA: TGTGCTATCGGCGAAACACCACCCTACGAGCAGTACTTC. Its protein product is CAIGETPPYEQYF.

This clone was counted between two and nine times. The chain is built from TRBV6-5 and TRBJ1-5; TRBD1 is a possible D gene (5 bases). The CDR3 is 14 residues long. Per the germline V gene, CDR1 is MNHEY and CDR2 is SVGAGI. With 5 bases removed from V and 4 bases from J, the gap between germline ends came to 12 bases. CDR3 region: CASSGDRTNQPQHF. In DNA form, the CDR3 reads TGTGCCAGCAGTGGAGACAGAACAAATCAGCCCCAGCATTTT.

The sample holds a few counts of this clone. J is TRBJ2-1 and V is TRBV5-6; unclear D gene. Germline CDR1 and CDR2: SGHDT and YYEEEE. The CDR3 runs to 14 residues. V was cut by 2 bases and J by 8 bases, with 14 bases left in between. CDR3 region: CASSLSWTSDEQFF. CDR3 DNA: TGTGCCAGCAGCTTATCCTGGACCAGCGATGAGCAGTTCTTC.

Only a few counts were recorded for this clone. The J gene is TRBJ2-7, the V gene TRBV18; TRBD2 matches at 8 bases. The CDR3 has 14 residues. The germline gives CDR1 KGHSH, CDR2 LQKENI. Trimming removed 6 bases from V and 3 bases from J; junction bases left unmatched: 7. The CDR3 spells CASSLAGTSYEQYF. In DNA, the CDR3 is TGTGCCAGCTCTCTTGCCGGGACTAGCTACGAGCAGTACTTC.

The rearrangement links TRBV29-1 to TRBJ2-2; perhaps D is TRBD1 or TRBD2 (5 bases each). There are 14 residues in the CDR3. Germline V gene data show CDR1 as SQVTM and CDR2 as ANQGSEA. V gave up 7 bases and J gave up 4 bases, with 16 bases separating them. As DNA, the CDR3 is TGCAGCGCCCCAGGGACCGCTTTCACCGGGGAGCTGTTTTTT. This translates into CSAPGTAFTGELFF.

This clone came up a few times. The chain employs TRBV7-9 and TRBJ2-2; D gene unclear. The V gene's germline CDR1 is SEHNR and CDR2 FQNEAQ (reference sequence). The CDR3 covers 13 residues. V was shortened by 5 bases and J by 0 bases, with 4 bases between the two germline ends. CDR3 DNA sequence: TGTGCCAGCAGCGAAACGAACACCGGGGAGCTGTTTTTT. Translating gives CASSETNTGELFF.

CDR3: CSYGFTEAFF. The CDR3 bases are TGTTCCTATGGGTTCACTGAAGCTTTCTTT. This sequence joins TRBV2 and TRBJ1-1, with D hard to call. From germline, CDR1 is SNHLY and CDR2 FYNNEI. The length of the CDR3 is 10 residues.

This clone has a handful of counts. DNA of the CDR3: TGTGCCAGCAGCTTAGGGAATTTTCAAGGATCACCCCTCCACTTT. Its protein is CASSLGNFQGSPLHF. This chain connects TRBV7-9 to TRBJ1-6; D is unclear. The CDR3 runs 15 residues. CDR1 is SEHNR, CDR2 FQNEAQ, per germline (reference sequence). The V and J ends lost 1 base and 10 bases respectively, with 14 bases between them.

The DNA for the CDR3 is TGCGCCAGCAGCTTGGCCCCCGGGCTGGATGGCTACACCTTC. Amino acids: CASSLAPGLDGYTF. V usage is TRBV5-1 and J usage is TRBJ1-2, with D unclear. This CDR3 is 14 amino acids long. V was cut by 0 bases and J by 6 bases, with 12 bases left in between. Germline V gives CDR1 SGHRS, CDR2 YFSETQ.

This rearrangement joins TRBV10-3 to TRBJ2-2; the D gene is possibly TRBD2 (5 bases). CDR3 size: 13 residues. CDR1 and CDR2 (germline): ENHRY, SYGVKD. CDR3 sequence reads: CAVRTAPGGELFF. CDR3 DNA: TGTGCTGTAAGGACTGCCCCAGGCGGGGAGCTGTTTTTT.

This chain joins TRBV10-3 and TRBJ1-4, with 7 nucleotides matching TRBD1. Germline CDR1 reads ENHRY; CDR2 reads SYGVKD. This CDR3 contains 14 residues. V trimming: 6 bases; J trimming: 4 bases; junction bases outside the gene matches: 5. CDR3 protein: CAISSGTDNEKLFF. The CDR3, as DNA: TGTGCCATCAGCTCCGGGACAGATAATGAAAAACTGTTTTTT.

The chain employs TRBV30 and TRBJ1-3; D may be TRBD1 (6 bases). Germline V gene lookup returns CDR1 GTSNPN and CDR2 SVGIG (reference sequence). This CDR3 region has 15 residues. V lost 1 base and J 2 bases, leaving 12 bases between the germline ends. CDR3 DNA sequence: TGTGCCTGGAGTGCCACAGGGATTCCTGGAAACACCATATATTTT. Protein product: CAWSATGIPGNTIYF.

The CDR3 nucleotides read TGTGCCTGGAGTAGTATGGCCAAAAACATTCAGTACTTC. This encodes CAWSSMAKNIQYF. The V and J genes are TRBV30 and TRBJ2-4; D gene unclear. With 2 bases removed from V and 1 base from J, the gap between germline ends came to 6 bases. CDR3 size: 13 residues. Germline V gene data show CDR1 as GTSNPN and CDR2 as SVGIG (reference sequence).

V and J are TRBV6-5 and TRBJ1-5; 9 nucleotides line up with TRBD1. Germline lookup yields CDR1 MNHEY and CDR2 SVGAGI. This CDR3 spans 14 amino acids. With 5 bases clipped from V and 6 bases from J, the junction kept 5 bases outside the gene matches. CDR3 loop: CASSTTGGGQPQHF. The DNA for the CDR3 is TGTGCCAGCAGTACTACAGGGGGCGGTCAGCCCCAGCATTTT.

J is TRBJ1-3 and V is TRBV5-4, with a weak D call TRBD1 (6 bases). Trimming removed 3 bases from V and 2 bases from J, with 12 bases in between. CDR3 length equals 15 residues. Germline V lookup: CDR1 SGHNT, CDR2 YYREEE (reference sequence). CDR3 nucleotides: TGTGCCAGCAGCTCCCCAGGGGTGGCTGGAAACACCATATATTTT. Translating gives CASSSPGVAGNTIYF.

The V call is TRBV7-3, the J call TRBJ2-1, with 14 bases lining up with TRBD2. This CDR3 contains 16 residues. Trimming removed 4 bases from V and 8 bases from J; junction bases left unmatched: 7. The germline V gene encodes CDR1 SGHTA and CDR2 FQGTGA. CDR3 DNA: TGTGCCAGCAGCTCCGGACTAGCGGGGGGACACCATGAGCAGTTCTTC. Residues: CASSSGLAGGHHEQFF.

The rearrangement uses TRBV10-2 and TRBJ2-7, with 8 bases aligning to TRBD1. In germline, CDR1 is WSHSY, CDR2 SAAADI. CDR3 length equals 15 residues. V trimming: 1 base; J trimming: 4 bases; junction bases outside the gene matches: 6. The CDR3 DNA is TGCGCCAGCAGTGAGTTCAGGACAGGGATTTACGAGCAGTACTTC. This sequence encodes CASSEFRTGIYEQYF.

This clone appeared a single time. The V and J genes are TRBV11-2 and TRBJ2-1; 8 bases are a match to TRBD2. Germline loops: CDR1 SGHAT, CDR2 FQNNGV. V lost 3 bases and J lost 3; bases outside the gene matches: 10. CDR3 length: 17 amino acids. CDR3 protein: CASSFFLGGGLYNEQFF. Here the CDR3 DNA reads TGTGCCAGCAGCTTTTTTCTCGGCGGGGGGCTCTACAATGAGCAGTTCTTC. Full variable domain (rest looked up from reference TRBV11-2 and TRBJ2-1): EAGVAQSPRYKIIEKRQSVAFWCNPISGHATLYWYQQILGQGPKLLIQFQNNGVVDDSQLPKDRFSAERLKGVDSTLKIQPAKLEDSAVYLCASSFFLGGGLYNEQFFGPGTRLTVL.

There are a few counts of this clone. The CDR3 DNA reads TGTGCCAGCAGACCGACAGTTTTCACCTACGAGCAGTACTTC. It translates to CASRPTVFTYEQYF. The V gene is TRBV27, the J gene TRBJ2-7, with D tentatively TRBD1 (5 bases). Deletions cut 6 bases from V and 2 bases from J, with 14 bases between. The CDR3 spans 14 residues. CDR1 and CDR2 from the germline V gene are MNHEY and SMNVEV (reference sequence).

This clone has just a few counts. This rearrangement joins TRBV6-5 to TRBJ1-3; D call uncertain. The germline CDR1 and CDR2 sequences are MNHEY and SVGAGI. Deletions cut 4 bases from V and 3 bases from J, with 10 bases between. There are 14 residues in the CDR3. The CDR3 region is CASSSRISGNTIYF. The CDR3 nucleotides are TGTGCCAGCAGTTCAAGAATAAGTGGAAACACCATATATTTT.

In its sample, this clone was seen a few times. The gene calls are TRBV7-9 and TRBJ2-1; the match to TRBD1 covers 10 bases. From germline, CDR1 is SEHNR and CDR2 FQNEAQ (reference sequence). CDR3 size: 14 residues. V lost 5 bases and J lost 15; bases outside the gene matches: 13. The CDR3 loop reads CASSPGQGSWVRFF. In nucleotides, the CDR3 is TGTGCCAGCAGCCCGGGACAGGGGTCATGGGTGCGGTTCTTC. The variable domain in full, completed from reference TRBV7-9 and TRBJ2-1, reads DTGVSQNPRHKITKRGQNVTFRCDPISEHNRLYWYRQTLGQGPEFLTYFQNEAQLEKSRLLSDRFSAERPKGSFSTLEIQRTEQGDSAMYLCASSPGQGSWVRFFGPGTRLTVL.

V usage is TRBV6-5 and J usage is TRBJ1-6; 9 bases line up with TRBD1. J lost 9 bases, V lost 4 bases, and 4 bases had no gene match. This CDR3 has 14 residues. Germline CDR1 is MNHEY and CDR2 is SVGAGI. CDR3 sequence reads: CASSSGTGSSPLHF. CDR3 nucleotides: TGTGCCAGCAGTTCCGGGACAGGGTCTTCACCCCTCCACTTT.

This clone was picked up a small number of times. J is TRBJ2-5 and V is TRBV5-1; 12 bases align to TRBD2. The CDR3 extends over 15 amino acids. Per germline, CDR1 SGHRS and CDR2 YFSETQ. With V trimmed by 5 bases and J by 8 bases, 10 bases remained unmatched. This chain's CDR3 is CASRGTGTSGQTQYF. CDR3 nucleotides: TGCGCCAGCAGGGGAACCGGGACTAGCGGGCAAACCCAGTACTTC.

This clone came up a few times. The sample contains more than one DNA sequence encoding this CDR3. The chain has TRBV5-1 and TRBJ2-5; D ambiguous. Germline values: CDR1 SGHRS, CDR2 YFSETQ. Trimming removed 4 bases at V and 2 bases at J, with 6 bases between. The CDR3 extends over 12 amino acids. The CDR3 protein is CASSASQETQYF. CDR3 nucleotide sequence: TGCGCCAGCAGCGCCTCTCAAGAGACCCAGTACTTC.

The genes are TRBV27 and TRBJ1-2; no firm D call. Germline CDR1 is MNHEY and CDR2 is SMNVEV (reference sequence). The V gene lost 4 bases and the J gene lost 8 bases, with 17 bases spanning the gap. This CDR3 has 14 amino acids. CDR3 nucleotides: TGTGCCAGCAGTTCGCCTGTGGGGATCGGGGGCTACACCTTC. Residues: CASSSPVGIGGYTF.

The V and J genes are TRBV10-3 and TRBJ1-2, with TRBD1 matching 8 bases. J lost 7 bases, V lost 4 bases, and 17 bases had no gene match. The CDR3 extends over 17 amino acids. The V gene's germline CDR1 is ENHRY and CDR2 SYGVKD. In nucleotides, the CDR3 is TGTGCCATCAGTGCAACCTTTCCGGACAGGGAATCTCCTGGCTACACCTTC. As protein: CAISATFPDRESPGYTF.